This passage covers 20 T cell receptor beta chains from one sample sequenced in a study of T cells of healthy individuals. One entry per CDR3 protein results from TCRdb running MiXCR on the 5' RACE reads. This table has fewer than 75,000 distinct CDR3 sequences, 15% to 20% appearing once. These TCRs come from a human donor in good health.

This clonotype was seen a few times. The CDR3 nucleotides are TGTGCCAGCAATGGGGGCCGGAACACTGAAGCTTTCTTT. Residues: CASNGGRNTEAFF. V gene TRBV6-2 or TRBV6-3 combines with J gene TRBJ1-1; possible D gene TRBD1, 6 bases. Trimming left V 7 bases short and J 1 base short, with 10 bases between. This CDR3 is built from 13 residues. CDR1 and CDR2 (germline): MNHEY, SVGEGT.

This chain connects TRBV12-3 or TRBV12-4 to TRBJ2-6, with D unresolved. The CDR3 runs 12 residues. V shed 5 bases and J shed 2 bases, with 1 base lying between them. CDR3 coding DNA: TGTGCCAGCAGTCCTGGGGCCAACGTCCTGACTTTC. Its protein product is CASSPGANVLTF.

This clonotype was recorded many times. This rearrangement joins TRBV5-1 to TRBJ2-7, with 8 positions matching TRBD2. The CDR3 spans 14 residues. Germline V CDR1 and CDR2: SGHRS, YFSETQ. The trim removed 2 bases at V and 5 bases at J, leaving 6 bases unmatched. CDR3 in amino acids: CASSLAGVVDEQYF. The CDR3 DNA sequence: TGCGCCAGCAGCTTAGCGGGAGTCGTCGACGAGCAGTACTTC.

V and J are TRBV4-1 and TRBJ1-6; perhaps TRBD1 as D (5 bases). The germline CDR1 and CDR2 sequences are MGHRA and YSYEKL. Trimming shortened V by 3 bases and J by 11 bases, and 23 bases separated the two germline ends. The CDR3 is 17 amino acids. CDR3 nucleotide sequence: TGCGCCAGCAGCCATCCCCGGGACGGGAGGAGAGAGGCACCCCTCCACTTT. Its protein product is CASSHPRDGRREAPLHF.

There are many counts of this clonotype. At one end the junction does not follow the germline gene, possibly because of a read error. This sequence joins TRBV27 and TRBJ1-1, with 10 bases identical to TRBD1. From germline, CDR1 is MNHEY and CDR2 SMNVEV (reference sequence). The CDR3 length is 17 residues. The CDR3 DNA is TGTGCCAGCAGTTCAACGGGACAGGGGTGGATGAAGACTGAAGCTTTCTTT. It codes for CASSSTGQGWMKTEAFF.

J is TRBJ1-5 and V is TRBV6-1; 11 positions agree with TRBD1. J lost 6 bases, V lost 8 bases, and 9 bases had no gene match. In germline, CDR1 is MNHNS, CDR2 SASEGT. The CDR3 covers 15 residues. The CDR3 reads CASQLGQGALQPQHF. The CDR3 bases are TGTGCCAGCCAACTCGGACAGGGGGCGCTTCAGCCCCAGCATTTT.

There are many counts of this clonotype. The rearrangement uses TRBV19 and TRBJ2-7; D not resolved. Germline V CDR1 and CDR2: LNHDA, SQIVND (reference sequence). This CDR3 contains 10 residues. The V end was cut by 2 bases, the J end by 6 bases, with 2 bases between. The CDR3 sequence is CASSISEQYF. CDR3 sequence (DNA): TGTGCCAGTAGTATAAGCGAGCAGTACTTC.

This clonotype has ten or more counts. The chain recombines TRBV6-1 with TRBJ2-7; TRBD1 matches at 9 bases. Unmatched junction bases numbered 9, after V lost 7 bases and J lost 5 bases. The germline V gene encodes CDR1 MNHNS and CDR2 SASEGT. The CDR3 spans 14 residues. The CDR3 here is CASTPQTGGNEQYF. CDR3 in DNA: TGTGCCAGCACGCCCCAGACAGGGGGGAACGAGCAGTACTTC.

This chain links TRBV7-2 with TRBJ1-1; D is ambiguous. Germline loops: CDR1 SGHTA, CDR2 FQGNSA. This CDR3 spans 14 amino acids. The V end was cut by 1 base, the J end by 6 bases, with 12 bases between. The CDR3 DNA reads as TGTGCCAGCAGCTTAGGGGGTCGAGAATCTGAAGCTTTCTTT. Translation gives CASSLGGRESEAFF.

The rearrangement uses TRBV7-9 and TRBJ2-7; TRBD2 aligns across 7 bases. CDR3 length equals 17 residues. Per germline, CDR1 SEHNR and CDR2 FQNEAQ (reference sequence). V lost 4 bases to trimming and J lost 3 bases; unmatched junction nucleotides: 15. CDR3 amino acids: CASSSGGREIELYEQYF. The CDR3 bases are TGTGCCAGCAGCTCCGGAGGGCGGGAGATTGAACTCTACGAGCAGTACTTC.

Ten or more counts support this clonotype. This chain uses TRBV7-7 with TRBJ2-3; D uncertain. V was pared by 5 bases and J by 3 bases, with 6 bases between. The CDR3 totals 12 residues. CDR1 is SSHAT, CDR2 FNYEAQ, per germline (reference sequence). The chain's CDR3 is CASSRLTDTQYF. For the CDR3, the DNA is TGTGCCAGCAGCAGATTAACAGATACGCAGTATTTT.

The rearrangement links TRBV20-1 to TRBJ2-6; the match to TRBD1 covers 7 bases. This CDR3 region has 17 residues. V lost 2 bases, J lost 0 bases, and 7 bases stayed unmatched. CDR1 DFQATT and CDR2 SNEGSKA come from the germline V gene (reference sequence). CDR3 nucleotides: TGCAGTGCTAGACGAGGGGCAGGGGGCTCTGGGGCCAACGTCCTGACTTTC. Amino acid sequence: CSARRGAGGSGANVLTF.

The rearrangement joins TRBV12-3 or TRBV12-4 to TRBJ2-2, with TRBD2 matching 8 bases. The V gene end was trimmed by 6 bases and the J gene end by 7 bases; junction bases not matched to a gene: 7. The CDR3 loop spans 14 amino acids. The chain's CDR3 is CASRRTSGGGELFF. In nucleotides, the CDR3 is TGTGCCAGCAGACGCACTAGCGGCGGCGGGGAGCTGTTTTTT.

This clonotype was seen a few times. The rearrangement joins TRBV9 to TRBJ1-3, with D unclear. CDR1 and CDR2 from the germline V gene are SGDLS and YYNGEE. CDR3 size: 11 residues. Deletions cut 0 bases from V and 8 bases from J, with 3 bases between. The CDR3 is CASSVDDTIYF. CDR3 sequence (DNA): TGTGCCAGCAGCGTAGATGACACCATATATTTT.

The CDR3 is CASTGRSTEAFF. In DNA, the CDR3 is TGTGCCTCGACAGGGAGGAGCACTGAAGCTTTCTTT. The chain joins TRBV28 to TRBJ1-1; TRBD1 agrees at 7 bases. The CDR3 covers 12 residues. Germline-derived CDR1 and CDR2 are MDHEN and SYDVKM. With 11 bases clipped from V and 4 bases from J, the junction kept 7 bases outside the gene matches.

In regard to this clonotype: This may be a read error, as it is one base from a much larger clone. The rearrangement joins TRBV6-2 or TRBV6-3 to TRBJ1-2; D is perhaps TRBD1 (5 bases). Germline loops: CDR1 MNHEY, CDR2 SVGEGT. This CDR3 is 12 amino acids long. The CDR3 bases are TGTGCCAGCAAAGACAGCCAATATGGCTACAACTTC. Translating gives CASKDSQYGYNF.

This clonotype showed up many times. The chain has TRBV6-6 and TRBJ2-3; a weak D match, TRBD1 (5 bases). In germline, CDR1 is MNHNY, CDR2 SVGAGI (reference sequence). The CDR3 runs 14 residues. V shed 10 bases and J shed 5 bases, with 19 bases lying between them. CDR3 residues: CATGPGQEQDTQYF. The CDR3 bases are TGTGCCACTGGCCCCGGACAAGAGCAAGATACGCAGTATTTT.

V gene TRBV10-2 combines with J gene TRBJ2-1; TRBD2 matches 8 bases. This CDR3 has 15 residues. Looked up from germline, CDR1 is WSHSY and CDR2 is SAAADI. Unmatched junction bases numbered 8, after V lost 4 bases and J lost 6 bases. CDR3 coding DNA: TGCGCCAGCAGTGGCTGGAGCGGGAGTAGCAATGAGCAGTTCTTC. Protein sequence: CASSGWSGSSNEQFF.

V and J are TRBV6-1 and TRBJ1-5, with D hard to call. V shed 6 bases and J shed 0 bases, with 6 bases lying between them. Germline V gene sequence: CDR1 MNHNS, CDR2 SASEGT. This CDR3 comprises 13 residues. The CDR3: CASSSDSNQPQHF. CDR3 nucleotide sequence: TGTGCCAGCAGCAGCGATAGCAATCAGCCCCAGCATTTT.

This clonotype was seen only a few times. This chain uses TRBV5-1 with TRBJ1-5; D is ambiguous. V lost 1 base to trimming and J lost 5 bases, with 10 bases between them. Germline assignment: CDR1 SGHRS and CDR2 YFSETQ. CDR3 length: 14 amino acids. The CDR3 region is CASSLNSGDQPQHF. The CDR3 DNA reads TGCGCCAGCAGCTTGAACAGTGGAGATCAGCCCCAGCATTTT. The full variable domain, completed using reference TRBV5-1 and TRBJ1-5, is KAGVTQTPRYLIKTRGQQVTLSCSPISGHRSVSWYQQTPGQGLQFLFEYFSETQRNKGNFPGRFSGRQFSNSRSEMNVSTLELGDSALYLCASSLNSGDQPQHFGDGTRLSIL.